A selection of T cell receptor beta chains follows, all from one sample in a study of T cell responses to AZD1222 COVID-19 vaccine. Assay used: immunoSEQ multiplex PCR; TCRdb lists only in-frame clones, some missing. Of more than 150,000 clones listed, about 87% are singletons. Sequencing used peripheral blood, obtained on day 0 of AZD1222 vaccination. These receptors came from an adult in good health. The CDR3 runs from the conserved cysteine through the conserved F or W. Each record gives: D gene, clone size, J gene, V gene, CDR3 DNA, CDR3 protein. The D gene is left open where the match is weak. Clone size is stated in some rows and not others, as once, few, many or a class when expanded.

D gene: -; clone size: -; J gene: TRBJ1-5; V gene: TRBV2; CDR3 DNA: TGTGCCAGCAGGGCGGATAACAGTAACAATCAGCCCCAGCATTTT; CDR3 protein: CASRADNSNNQPQHF
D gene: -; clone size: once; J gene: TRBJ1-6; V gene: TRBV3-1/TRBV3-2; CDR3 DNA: TGTGCCAGCAGGCAAGGGGGGAGCTCCTATAATTCACCCCTCCACTTT; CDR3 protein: CASRQGGSSYNSPLHF
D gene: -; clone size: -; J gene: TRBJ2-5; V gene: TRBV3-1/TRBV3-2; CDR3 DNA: TGTGCCAGCAGCCAAACACCCGCAGGGGAGACCCAGTACTTC; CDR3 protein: CASSQTPAGETQYF
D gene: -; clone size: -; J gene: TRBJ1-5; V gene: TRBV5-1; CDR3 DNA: TGCGCCAGCAGCCCGGGGACGGGAATTGAGCCCCAGCATTTT; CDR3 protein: CASSPGTGIEPQHF
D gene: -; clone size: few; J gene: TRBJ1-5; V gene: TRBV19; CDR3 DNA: TGTGCCAGTAGTATTACCCCAGACCCGGGGCCCCAGCATTTT; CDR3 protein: CASSITPDPGPQHF
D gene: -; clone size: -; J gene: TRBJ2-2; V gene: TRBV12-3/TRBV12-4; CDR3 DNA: TGTGCCAGCAGTTTAGTAGATGGCGGGGAGCTGTTTTTT; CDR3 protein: CASSLVDGGELFF
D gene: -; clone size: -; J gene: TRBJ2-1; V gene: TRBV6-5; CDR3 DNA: TGTGCCAGCTGTATCGGCAATGAGCAGTTCTTC; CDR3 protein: CASCIGNEQFF
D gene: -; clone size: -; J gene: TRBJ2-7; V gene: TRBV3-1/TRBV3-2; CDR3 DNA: TGTGCCAGCAGCCAGGAACCTCACGAGCAGTACTTC; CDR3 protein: CASSQEPHEQYF
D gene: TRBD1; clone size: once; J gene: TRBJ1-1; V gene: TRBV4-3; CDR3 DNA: TGCGCCAGCAGCCAAGATCTCTTGGCAGGGGCAGGGGGGACTGAAGCTTTCTTT; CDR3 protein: CASSQDLLAGAGGTEAFF
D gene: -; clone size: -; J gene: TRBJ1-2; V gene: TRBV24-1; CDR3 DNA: TGTGCCACCAGTGACCACAGGACAGCTGGCTACACCTTC; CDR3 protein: CATSDHRTAGYTF
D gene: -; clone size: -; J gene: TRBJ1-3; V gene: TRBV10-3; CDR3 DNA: TGTGCCATCAGTGAGAATTCTGGAAACACCATATATTTT; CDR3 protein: CAISENSGNTIYF
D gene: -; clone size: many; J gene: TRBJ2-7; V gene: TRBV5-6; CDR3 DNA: TGTGCCAGCAGCTTGTTTAAGGTTGACTACGAGCAGTACTTC; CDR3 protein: CASSLFKVDYEQYF
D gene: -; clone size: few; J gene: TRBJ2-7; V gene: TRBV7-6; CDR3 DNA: TGTGCCAGCAGCTCTCGACCTCCTGGGACCCCCTACGAGCAGTACTTC; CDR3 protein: CASSSRPPGTPYEQYF
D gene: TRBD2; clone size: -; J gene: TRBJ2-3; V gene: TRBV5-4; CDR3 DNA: TGTGCCAGCAGCTTGGACCAGCGGGAGTTGGATACGCAGTATTTT; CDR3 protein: CASSLDQRELDTQYF
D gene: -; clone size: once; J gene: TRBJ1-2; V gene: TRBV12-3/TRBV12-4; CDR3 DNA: TGTGCCAGCAGTCTCGGAGAGAACTATGGCTACACCTTC; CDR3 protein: CASSLGENYGYTF
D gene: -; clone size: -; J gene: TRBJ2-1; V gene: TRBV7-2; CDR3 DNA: TGTGCCAGCAGCTTCCAGGGGTCAGCCCGGAATGAGCAGTTCTTC; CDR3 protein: CASSFQGSARNEQFF
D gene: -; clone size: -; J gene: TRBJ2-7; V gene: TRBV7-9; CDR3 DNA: TGTGCCAGCAGCTTAAGGGCAGGCTTGACCTACGAGCAGTACTTC; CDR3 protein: CASSLRAGLTYEQYF
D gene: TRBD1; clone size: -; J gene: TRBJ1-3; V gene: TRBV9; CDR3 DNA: TGTGCCAGCAGCCCCCGTATGACAGGGTTGGGAAACACCATATATTTT; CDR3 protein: CASSPRMTGLGNTIYF
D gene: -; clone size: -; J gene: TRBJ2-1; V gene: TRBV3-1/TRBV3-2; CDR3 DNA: TGTGCCAGCAGCCTCGGTGGGACCCCGGTCAATGAGCAGTTCTTC; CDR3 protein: CASSLGGTPVNEQFF
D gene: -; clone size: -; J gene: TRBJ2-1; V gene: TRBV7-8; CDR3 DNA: TGTGCCAGCAGCTTAGCCACGGGGGGCGCCTCCAATGAGCAGTTCTTC; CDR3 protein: CASSLATGGASNEQFF
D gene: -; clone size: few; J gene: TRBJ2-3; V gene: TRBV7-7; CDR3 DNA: TGTGCCACTACACCCGTGGGGGCTTTCAGCGATACGCAGTATTTT; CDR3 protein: CATTPVGAFSDTQYF
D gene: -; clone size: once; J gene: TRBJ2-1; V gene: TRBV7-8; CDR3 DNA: TGTGCCAGCAGCTTCTTGAGAGGGAAGAATGAGCAGTTCTTC; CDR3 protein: CASSFLRGKNEQFF
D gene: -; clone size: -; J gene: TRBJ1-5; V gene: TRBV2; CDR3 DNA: TGTGCCAGCAGTGAAGGGGCAGGGCGTCTACTATATGGCAATCAGCCCCAGCATTTT; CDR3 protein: CASSEGAGRLLYGNQPQHF
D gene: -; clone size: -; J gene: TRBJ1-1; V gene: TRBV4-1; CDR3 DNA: TGCGCCAGCAGCCAAGGGAGGGGCAGAATGAACACTGAAGCTTTCTTT; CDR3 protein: CASSQGRGRMNTEAFF
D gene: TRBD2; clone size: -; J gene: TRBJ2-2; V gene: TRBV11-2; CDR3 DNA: TGTGCCAGCAGCTTAGTGCCTAGCGGGGCGGGCACCGGGGAGCTGTTTTTT; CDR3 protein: CASSLVPSGAGTGELFF
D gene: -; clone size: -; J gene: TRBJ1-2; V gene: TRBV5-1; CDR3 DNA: TGCGCCAGCAGGGAGAACTATGGCTACACCTTC; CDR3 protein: CASRENYGYTF
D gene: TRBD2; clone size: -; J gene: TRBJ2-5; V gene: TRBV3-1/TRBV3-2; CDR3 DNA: TGTGCCAGCAGCATCCAGCGGGGACTAGCAGAGACCCAGTACTTC; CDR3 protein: CASSIQRGLAETQYF